This TCR beta chain was captured in a study of OX40 agonist ivuxolimab in advanced cancers. Overall study: As their treatment, patients were administered ivuxolimab, an agonistic anti-OX40 (CD134) antibody. Three partial responders included one hepatocellular carcinoma patient and two cutaneous melanoma patients.

The table came from immunoSEQ multiplex PCR; TCRdb's copy has only in-frame clones and leaves some out. The table lists about 25,000 clones, roughly 88% of them singletons. CDR3 length: 15 residues. After removal of 6 bases from V and 5 bases from J, the junction contained 6 bases not matched to a gene. CDR1 is ENHRY, CDR2 SYGVKD, per germline. About this clone: Antigen specificity is unknown.

Study observations and caveats: Researchers report that CD8+ T cells had, on average, more expanded clones than CD4+.

The rearrangement uses TRBV10-3 and TRBJ2-3; 12 bases line up with TRBD2. The sequence derives from an adult with an advanced solid tumor such as melanoma, head and neck, liver or kidney cancer. The source material was CD4+ or CD8+ T cells sorted from blood, sampled in a trial of the OX40 agonist ivuxolimab. For the CDR3, the DNA is TGTGCCATCAGCGCTAGCGGGGGGGCCGAAGATACGCAGTATTTT. It encodes CAISASGGAEDTQYF.